This T cell receptor (beta chain) was obtained from a study of T cell changes during pregnancy in multiple sclerosis. Germline lookup yields CDR1 SQVTM and CDR2 ANQGSEA. With 6 bases clipped from V and 9 bases from J, the junction kept 6 bases outside the gene matches. The CDR3 length is 11 residues. Assay: immunoSEQ multiplex PCR; the TCRdb copy retains only in-frame clones and omits some. The sample contains 40,000 to 50,000 clones, over 85% of which appear only once. Sequenced here: CD4+ T cells from peripheral blood mononuclear cells, sampled in the first trimester of pregnancy. This sequence was found in a female donor with multiple sclerosis, enrolled in a pregnancy study. The V and J genes are TRBV29-1 and TRBJ2-7, with TRBD2 matching over 9 bases. The CDR3 here is CSVDLTSGQYF. The CDR3 DNA follows: TGCAGCGTAGACCTGACTAGCGGGCAGTACTTC.